A single sample is the source of the 20 T cell receptor beta chains below, sequenced in a study of T cells after yellow fever vaccination. Via MiXCR, TCRdb re-called the 5' RACE reads, giving one row per CDR3 protein. The profile shows 620,000 or so distinct CDR3 sequences, approximately 13% of them singletons. The sample was PBMCs, taken on the day of the yellow fever booster vaccination. The receptors come from a man younger than 40 who received the YFV17D yellow fever vaccine.

This clonotype was seen more than once but under ten times. The genes are TRBV5-6 and TRBJ1-6, with TRBD1 matching over 7 bases. The CDR3 length is 14 residues. After removal of 2 bases from V and 7 bases from J, the junction contained 3 bases not matched to a gene. Per germline, CDR1 SGHDT and CDR2 YYEEEE. The DNA for the CDR3 is TGTGCCAGCAGCTTCGGGACAGCAAATTCACCCCTCCACTTT. Protein product: CASSFGTANSPLHF. Full variable domain (outside the CDR3, taken from reference TRBV5-6 and TRBJ1-6): DAGVTQSPTHLIKTRGQQVTLRCSPKSGHDTVSWYQQALGQGPQFIFQYYEEEERQRGNFPDRFSGHQFPNYSSELNVNALLLGDSALYLCASSFGTANSPLHFGNGTRLTVT.

The rearrangement joins TRBV6-2 or TRBV6-3 to TRBJ2-5; D is uncertain. The CDR3 is made up of 13 amino acids. V dropped 7 bases and J dropped 0 bases, with 9 bases sitting between them. Germline-derived CDR1 and CDR2 are MNHEY and SVGEGT. CDR3 in amino acids: CASTHLHQETQYF. The CDR3 region has the DNA TGTGCCAGCACCCACCTCCACCAAGAGACCCAGTACTTC.

This clonotype was recorded a few times. For the CDR3, the DNA is TGCGCCAGCAGTTGGGACAGAAGGAGTCGGTACTTC. Translation: CASSWDRRSRYF. The chain is built from TRBV5-1 and TRBJ2-7; 7 bases are shared with TRBD1. V lost 5 bases and J lost 12; bases outside the gene matches: 11. Germline loops: CDR1 SGHRS, CDR2 YFSETQ. This CDR3 is 12 amino acids long.

In the case of this clonotype: A much larger clone lies a single base off, so this may be a read error. The rearrangement uses TRBV12-3 or TRBV12-4 and TRBJ1-1; 8 bases line up with TRBD1. CDR3 length: 15 residues. Written as DNA, the CDR3 is TGTGCCATCAGTCCAACGGACAGGGCGAACACTGAAGCTTTCTTT. The encoded protein is CAISPTDRANTEAFF.

V gene TRBV28 combines with J gene TRBJ2-7, with D tentatively TRBD1 or TRBD2 (5 bases each). Germline V gene lookup returns CDR1 MDHEN and CDR2 SYDVKM. The CDR3 sequence is 13 residues long. Trimming shortened V by 7 bases and J by 4 bases, and 14 bases separated the two germline ends. CDR3 sequence: CASIRHEGYEQYF. The CDR3 DNA sequence: TGTGCCAGCATCCGTCACGAGGGGTACGAGCAGTACTTC.

With regard to this clonotype: The junction departs from the called germline gene at one end, perhaps through a read error. The J gene is TRBJ2-2, the V gene TRBV20-1; D may be TRBD2 (5 bases). The CDR3 runs 12 residues. Germline assignment: CDR1 DFQATT and CDR2 SNEGSKA (reference sequence). The chain's CDR3 is CSARDLTGELCF. CDR3 sequence (DNA): TGCAGTGCTAGAGATCTCACCGGGGAGCTGTGTTTT.

The sample holds a few counts of this clonotype. This chain joins TRBV6-1 and TRBJ2-5; D may be TRBD1 or TRBD2 (6 bases each). From germline, CDR1 is MNHNS and CDR2 SASEGT. The CDR3 length is 15 residues. Trimming removed 4 bases at V and 5 bases at J, with 17 bases between. The CDR3 sequence: CASSGEDRWWETQYF. CDR3 sequence (DNA): TGTGCCAGCAGTGGGGAGGACAGATGGTGGGAGACCCAGTACTTC.

This clonotype came up a few times. The chain carries TRBV23-1 and TRBJ2-7; D ambiguous. TRBV23-1 is annotated as an ORF whose role is uncertain. V was pared by 7 bases and J by 6 bases, with 13 bases between. The CDR3 sequence is 12 residues long. CDR3 residues: CASNKTSGEQYF. CDR3 sequence (DNA): TGCGCCAGCAACAAAACGTCAGGCGAGCAGTACTTC.

This clonotype was picked up a small number of times. The rearrangement links TRBV7-2 to TRBJ2-7; 7 bases line up with TRBD1. This CDR3 comprises 15 residues. Germline CDR1 is SGHTA and CDR2 is FQGNSA. Germline trimming cut 4 bases from V and 1 base from J; bases unmatched to any gene: 7. CDR3 amino acids: CASSSRQGWSYEQYF. The DNA for the CDR3 is TGTGCCAGCAGCTCAAGACAGGGTTGGTCCTACGAGCAGTACTTC.

This clonotype was seen only a few times. The chain joins TRBV20-1 to TRBJ2-5; 7 positions match TRBD2. Germline assignment: CDR1 DFQATT and CDR2 SNEGSKA (reference sequence). V lost 6 bases, J lost 2 bases, and 6 bases stayed unmatched. The length of the CDR3 is 13 residues. The CDR3 here is CSAERGKQETQYF. The DNA of the CDR3 is TGCAGTGCGGAGCGGGGTAAACAAGAGACCCAGTACTTC.

The sample holds a few counts of this clonotype. This chain uses TRBV5-1 with TRBJ2-7; 10 bases are shared with TRBD2. This CDR3 is built from 15 residues. The germline V gene encodes CDR1 SGHRS and CDR2 YFSETQ. The V and J ends lost 6 bases and 2 bases, in that order; junction bases with no gene match: 8. Here the CDR3 reads CASNSGTSVAYEQYF. CDR3 DNA: TGCGCCAGCAACTCTGGGACTAGCGTTGCCTACGAGCAGTACTTC.

At least ten counts were recorded for this clonotype. This chain joins TRBV12-3 or TRBV12-4 and TRBJ2-3; the D gene is possibly TRBD1 (5 bases). V was clipped by 6 bases and J by 2 bases, with 9 bases between them. The CDR3 sequence is 13 residues long. CDR3 DNA sequence: TGTGCCAGCAGATGGGGCTACACAGATACGCAGTATTTT. Translating it yields CASRWGYTDTQYF.

J is TRBJ2-7 and V is TRBV5-1; D call uncertain. Germline V gives CDR1 SGHRS, CDR2 YFSETQ. V shed 2 bases and J shed 0 bases, with 12 bases lying between them. There are 15 residues in the CDR3. DNA for the CDR3: TGCGCCAGCAGCTTTACCGGAGTTAGCTCCTACGAGCAGTACTTC. Amino acid sequence: CASSFTGVSSYEQYF. The variable domain in full, with the rest retrieved from reference TRBV5-1 and TRBJ2-7, is KAGVTQTPRYLIKTRGQQVTLSCSPISGHRSVSWYQQTPGQGLQFLFEYFSETQRNKGNFPGRFSGRQFSNSRSEMNVSTLELGDSALYLCASSFTGVSSYEQYFGPGTRLTVT.

V usage is TRBV28 and J usage is TRBJ2-3; 15 positions agree with TRBD2. This CDR3 spans 15 amino acids. Germline V lookup: CDR1 MDHEN, CDR2 SYDVKM. V was clipped by 7 bases and J by 4 bases; unmatched bases: 3. The CDR3 reads CASMGLAGGSDTQYF. CDR3 DNA sequence: TGTGCCAGCATGGGACTAGCGGGAGGATCAGATACGCAGTATTTT.

Many counts were recorded for this clonotype. The rearrangement links TRBV5-1 to TRBJ2-3; D is undetermined. V lost 0 bases, J lost 4 bases, and 15 bases lay in between. Germline V gene data show CDR1 as SGHRS and CDR2 as YFSETQ. This CDR3 is built from 16 residues. Here the CDR3 reads CASSLEKGTRADTQYF. CDR3 DNA: TGCGCCAGCAGCTTGGAGAAGGGAACGCGCGCAGATACGCAGTATTTT.

This clonotype was seen a handful of times. The rearrangement uses TRBV24-1 and TRBJ2-1; D may be TRBD1 (5 bases). This CDR3 has 17 residues. The germline CDR1 and CDR2 sequences are KGHDR and SFDVKD. Trimming took 4 bases from V and 6 from J, leaving 21 bases between them. CDR3 DNA: TGTGCCACCAGTGACCCCGACAGCGTCAGATTTCGCAATGAGCAGTTCTTC. Its translation: CATSDPDSVRFRNEQFF.

The chain has TRBV20-1 and TRBJ2-4; 9 bases line up with TRBD2. This CDR3 is 15 amino acids long. Germline values: CDR1 DFQATT, CDR2 SNEGSKA (reference sequence). V was clipped by 2 bases and J by 0 bases; unmatched bases: 2. CDR3 region: CSARSSGVAKNIQYF. CDR3 DNA: TGCAGTGCTAGATCTAGCGGGGTAGCCAAAAACATTCAGTACTTC.

This clonotype appeared once. At one of its ends the junction is not consistent with the germline gene, which may arise from a read error. This sequence joins TRBV20-1 and TRBJ2-7; 9 bases align to TRBD2. This CDR3 region has 16 residues. The germline gives CDR1 DFQATT, CDR2 SNEGSKA (reference sequence). CDR3 nucleotide sequence: TGCTGTGCTAGAGATCGAATTAGCGGGAGTGTTCCCCAGCAGTACTTC. Translation: CCARDRISGSVPQQYF.

There are a few counts of this clonotype. CDR3 nucleotide sequence: TGTGCCAGCAGTAGTAGCGTTACGGAGACCCAGTACTTC. As protein: CASSSSVTETQYF. The chain has TRBV7-3 and TRBJ2-5, with D tentatively TRBD2 (5 bases). The CDR3 is made up of 13 amino acids. CDR1 is SGHTA, CDR2 FQGTGA, per germline. Trimming removed 6 bases from V and 5 bases from J, with 13 bases in between.

The chain carries TRBV4-3 and TRBJ2-3; perhaps TRBD2 as D (6 bases). V lost 1 base and J 0 bases, leaving 11 bases between the germline ends. Germline V gene sequence: CDR1 LGHNA, CDR2 YSLEER. The CDR3 is 16 residues long. This CDR3 is CASSQVGSGSTDTQYF. CDR3 nucleotides: TGCGCCAGCAGCCAAGTAGGTAGCGGAAGCACAGATACGCAGTATTTT.